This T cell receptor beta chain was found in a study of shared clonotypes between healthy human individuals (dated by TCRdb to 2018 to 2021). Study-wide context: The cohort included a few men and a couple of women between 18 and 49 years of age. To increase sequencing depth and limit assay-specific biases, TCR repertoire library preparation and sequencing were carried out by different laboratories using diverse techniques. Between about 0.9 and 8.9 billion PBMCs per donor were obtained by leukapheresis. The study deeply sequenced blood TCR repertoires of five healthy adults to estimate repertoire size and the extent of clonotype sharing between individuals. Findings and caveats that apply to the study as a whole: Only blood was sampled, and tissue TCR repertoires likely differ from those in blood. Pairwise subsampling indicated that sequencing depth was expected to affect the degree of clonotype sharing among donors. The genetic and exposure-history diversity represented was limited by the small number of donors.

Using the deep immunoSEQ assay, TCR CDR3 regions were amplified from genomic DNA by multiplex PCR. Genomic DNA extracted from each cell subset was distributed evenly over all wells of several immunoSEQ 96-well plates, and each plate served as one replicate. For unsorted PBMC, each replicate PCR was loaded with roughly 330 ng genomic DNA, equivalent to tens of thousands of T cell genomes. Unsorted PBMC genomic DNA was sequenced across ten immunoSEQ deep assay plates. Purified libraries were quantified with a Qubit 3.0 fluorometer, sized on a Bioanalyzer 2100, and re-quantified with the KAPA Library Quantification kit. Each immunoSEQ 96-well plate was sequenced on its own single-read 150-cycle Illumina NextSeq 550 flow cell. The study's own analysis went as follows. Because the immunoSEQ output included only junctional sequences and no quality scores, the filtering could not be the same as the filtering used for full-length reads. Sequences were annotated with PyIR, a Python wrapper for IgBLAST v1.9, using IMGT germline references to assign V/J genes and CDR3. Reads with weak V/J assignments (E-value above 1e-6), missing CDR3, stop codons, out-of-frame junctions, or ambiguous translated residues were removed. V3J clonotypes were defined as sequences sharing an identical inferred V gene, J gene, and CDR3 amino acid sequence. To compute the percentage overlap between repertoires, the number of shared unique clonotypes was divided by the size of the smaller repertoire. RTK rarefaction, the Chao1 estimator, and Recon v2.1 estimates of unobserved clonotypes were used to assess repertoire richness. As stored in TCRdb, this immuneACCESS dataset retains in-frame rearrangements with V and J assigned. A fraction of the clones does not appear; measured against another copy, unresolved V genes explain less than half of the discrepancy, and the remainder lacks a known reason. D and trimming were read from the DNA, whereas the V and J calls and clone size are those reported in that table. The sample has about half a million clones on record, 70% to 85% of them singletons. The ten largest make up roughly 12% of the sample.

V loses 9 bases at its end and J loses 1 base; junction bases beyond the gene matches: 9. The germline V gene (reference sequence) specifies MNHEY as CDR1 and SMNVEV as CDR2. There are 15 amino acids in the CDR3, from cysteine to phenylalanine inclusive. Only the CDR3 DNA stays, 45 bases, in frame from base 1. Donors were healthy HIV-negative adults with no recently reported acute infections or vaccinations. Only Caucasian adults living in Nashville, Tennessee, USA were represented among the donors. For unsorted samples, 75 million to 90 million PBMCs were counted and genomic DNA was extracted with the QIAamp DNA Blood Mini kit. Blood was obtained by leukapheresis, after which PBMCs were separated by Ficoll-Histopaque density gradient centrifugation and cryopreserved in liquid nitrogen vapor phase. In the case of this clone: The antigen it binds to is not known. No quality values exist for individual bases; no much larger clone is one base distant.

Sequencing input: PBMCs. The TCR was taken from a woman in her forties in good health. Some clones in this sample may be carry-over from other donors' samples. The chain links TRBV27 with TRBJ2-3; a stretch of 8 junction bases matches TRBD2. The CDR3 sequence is CASGPAGGGTDTQYF. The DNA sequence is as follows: TGTGCCAGTGGACCGGCGGGAGGTGGCACAGATACGCAGTATTTT.